This TCR beta chain was sequenced during a study of blood T cell repertoires in COVID-19. V was cut by 4 bases and J by 5 bases, with 18 bases left in between. The germline V gene encodes CDR1 LGHNA and CDR2 YSLEER. The CDR3 is 16 residues long. Some clones are missing from TCRdb's copy, which holds only in-frame ones; the method was immunoSEQ multiplex PCR. This table has more than 200,000 clones, about 79% appearing once. Sequencing used peripheral blood. The sequence was obtained from a woman aged 35 to 49 who had recovered from COVID-19. The V call is TRBV4-3, the J call TRBJ2-1; TRBD2 is a possible D gene (6 bases). In DNA form, the CDR3 reads TGCGCCAGCAGCCTAGGGCCCGGGACTGGGGACAATGAGCAGTTCTTC. It is translated as CASSLGPGTGDNEQFF.